One and the same sample provided the 30 T cell receptor beta chains below, sequenced in a study of CXCR3-negative and CXCR3-positive naive CD8 T cells. Whole-study results and caveats: Hydrophobicity of TRB CDR3s was greater in CXCR3-positive naive cells than in CXCR3-negative naive cells.

Which antigens these TCRs recognize remains unknown. Via 5' RACE with UMI labels, TRB cDNA libraries were prepared. TCRdb re-called the 5' RACE reads and shows each CDR3 protein once, DNA omitted. The sample table includes nearly 90,000 distinct CDR3 sequences. The material sequenced was naive CXCR3+ CD8+ T cells from blood. The subset: CD45RO-CCR7+CD27+CD95- naive CD8+ T cells expressing CXCR3 (TNR3+). These receptors were obtained from a human donor in good health. Some clones in this sample may be carry-over from other donors' samples.

The chain carries TRBV28 and TRBJ2-3; TCRdb lists TRBD2, though no DNA is available to test this call. The CDR3 contains 18 residues. Per the germline V gene, CDR1 is MDHEN and CDR2 is SYDVKM. CDR3 sequence reads: CASSFSPTSASSTDTQYF.

The rearrangement joins TRBV5-1 to TRBJ2-7; the D gene TCRdb calls, TRBD1, cannot be checked with no DNA. From germline, CDR1 is SGHRS and CDR2 YFSETQ. The CDR3 runs 16 residues. CDR3 region: CASSLVLGDSSYEQYF.

The chain joins TRBV15 to TRBJ2-3; the D gene TCRdb calls, TRBD2, cannot be checked with no DNA. This CDR3 region has 17 residues. Germline V lookup: CDR1 LNHNV, CDR2 YYDKDF (reference sequence). CDR3: CATSRDWTSESTDTQYF.

V gene TRBV18 combines with J gene TRBJ2-7. Looked up from germline, CDR1 is KGHSH and CDR2 is LQKENI. The CDR3 runs 16 residues. The CDR3 loop reads CASSPPEWEGPYEQYF.

V and J are TRBV4-1 and TRBJ2-1; TCRdb's assignment of TRBD1 cannot be checked, as there is no DNA. The germline gives CDR1 MGHRA, CDR2 YSYEKL. The CDR3 has 15 residues. The CDR3 sequence is CASSQGTGRYNEQFF.

The J gene is TRBJ1-1, the V gene TRBV6-5. Germline V CDR1 and CDR2: MNHEY, SVGAGI. CDR3 length: 14 amino acids. The CDR3 here is CASRDHDGAREAFF.

The rearrangement uses TRBV25-1 and TRBJ2-2; lacking DNA, the TRBD2 call made by TCRdb goes unchecked. CDR1 and CDR2 from the germline V gene are MGHDK and SYGVNS. This CDR3 spans 19 amino acids. CDR3 in amino acids: CASSEYFGEGLSNTGELFF.

CDR3 amino acids: CASSQAYLAEKPYEQYF. The chain couples TRBV4-3 to TRBJ2-7. The germline V gene encodes CDR1 LGHNA and CDR2 YSLEER. This CDR3 region has 17 residues.

The rearrangement uses TRBV28 and TRBJ1-4. CDR3 length: 15 residues. Per germline, CDR1 MDHEN and CDR2 SYDVKM. CDR3 sequence: CASSPEHQLGEKLFF.

The V gene is TRBV14, the J gene TRBJ2-3; the D gene TCRdb calls, TRBD2, cannot be checked with no DNA. Germline CDR1 and CDR2: SGHDN and FVKESK. CDR3 size: 17 residues. CDR3 residues: CASSQELRLADTDTQYF.

The chain couples TRBV6-6 to TRBJ2-5; without DNA, the TCRdb call of TRBD1 cannot be checked. Germline loops: CDR1 MNHNY, CDR2 SVGAGI (reference sequence). The CDR3 is made up of 17 amino acids. Here the CDR3 reads CASSLLPGAKIQETQYF.

This chain uses TRBV18 with TRBJ2-7; checking the TCRdb D call of TRBD1 is not possible without DNA. Germline CDR1 reads KGHSH; CDR2 reads LQKENI. The CDR3 has 16 amino acids. The CDR3 is CASSPPGPRVTYEQYF.

The CDR3: CASRRYNEQFF. The V gene is TRBV12-3 or TRBV12-4, the J gene TRBJ2-1. This CDR3 has 11 residues.

The V gene is TRBV28, the J gene TRBJ2-3; TCRdb returns TRBD1, unconfirmable since there is no DNA. CDR3 length equals 15 residues. Germline V gene data show CDR1 as MDHEN and CDR2 as SYDVKM. The CDR3: CASSLGTGVKDTQYF.

The chain is built from TRBV6-5 and TRBJ2-7; TCRdb's assignment of TRBD2 cannot be checked, as there is no DNA. Germline V gives CDR1 MNHEY, CDR2 SVGAGI. The CDR3 totals 16 residues. This chain's CDR3 is CASSYKRSLPVDEQYF.

The chain carries TRBV12-3 or TRBV12-4 and TRBJ2-1. The CDR3 is made up of 16 amino acids. CDR3 amino acids: CASSFGGINNYNEQFF.

The chain carries TRBV9 and TRBJ2-3; the TCRdb D gene call, TRBD2, has no DNA to confirm it. Germline CDR1 is SGDLS and CDR2 is YYNGEE. This CDR3 region has 14 residues. CDR3: CASSVVGRPDTQYF.

CDR3 sequence: CASSQGQYNEQFF. The genes are TRBV7-8 and TRBJ2-1; the TRBD1 assignment by TCRdb is unverifiable without DNA. Germline lookup yields CDR1 SGHVS and CDR2 FQNEAQ. This CDR3 has 13 residues.

This chain links TRBV6-6 with TRBJ1-1; no DNA is available, so the TRBD1 call from TCRdb remains unchecked. CDR1 is MNHNY, CDR2 SVGAGI, per germline (reference sequence). The CDR3 is 16 amino acids. CDR3 amino acids: CASSYAQGALNTEAFF.

The chain carries TRBV7-9 and TRBJ1-4. The CDR3 loop spans 16 amino acids. The germline CDR1 and CDR2 sequences are SEHNR and FQNEAQ (reference sequence). The CDR3: CASSLTVLGTNEKLFF.

This rearrangement joins TRBV7-9 to TRBJ1-1. Germline loops: CDR1 SEHNR, CDR2 FQNEAQ (reference sequence). CDR3 size: 14 residues. The CDR3 reads CASSLIKGLTEAFF.

V and J are TRBV9 and TRBJ1-1; checking the TCRdb D call of TRBD1 is not possible without DNA. This CDR3 spans 14 amino acids. CDR1 is SGDLS and CDR2 is YYNGEE in the germline V gene. The CDR3 sequence: CASSSSGGNTEAFF.

V is TRBV4-3 and J is TRBJ2-1; TCRdb reports TRBD1, a call that lacks DNA to check it against. The germline V gene encodes CDR1 LGHNA and CDR2 YSLEER. The CDR3 spans 15 residues. CDR3 sequence reads: CASSLGGQGANEQFF.

CDR3 protein: CASSTRSDRGDTEAFF. V usage is TRBV7-9 and J usage is TRBJ1-1; the D call from TCRdb, TRBD1, cannot be confirmed without DNA. The germline gives CDR1 SEHNR, CDR2 FQNEAQ (reference sequence). The CDR3 totals 16 residues.

J is TRBJ2-5 and V is TRBV28; the TCRdb call, TRBD1, lacks DNA for checking. CDR3 length: 16 residues. Per germline, CDR1 MDHEN and CDR2 SYDVKM. CDR3 sequence: CASSLFRVPGKETQYF.

CDR3: CASSLVSGELFF. The chain has TRBV7-6 and TRBJ2-2. The germline V gene encodes CDR1 SGHVS and CDR2 FNYEAQ. The CDR3 is 12 residues long.

This chain uses TRBV7-2 with TRBJ2-7. Germline lookup yields CDR1 SGHTA and CDR2 FQGNSA. CDR3 length equals 16 residues. Here the CDR3 reads CASSPAVGGGSYEQYF.

The gene calls are TRBV21-1 and TRBJ1-1; lacking DNA, the TRBD1 call made by TCRdb goes unchecked. TRBV21-1 is reported as a pseudogene. The CDR3 extends over 15 amino acids. The CDR3 reads CASRLDRGRRTEAFF.

V gene TRBV14 combines with J gene TRBJ2-7. CDR1 is SGHDN, CDR2 FVKESK, per germline. The CDR3 is made up of 15 amino acids. This CDR3 reads CASSRTSGTPYEQYF.

The chain has TRBV4-1 and TRBJ2-5. Germline V gene lookup returns CDR1 MGHRA and CDR2 YSYEKL. This CDR3 is built from 13 residues. The CDR3 sequence is CASSQVLQETQYF.